This passage covers 19 T cell receptor beta chains from one sample sequenced in a study of blood T cell repertoires in COVID-19 (dated by TCRdb to the early 2020s). The library was prepared using the immunoSEQ multiplex PCR assay. The immuneACCESS repertoire file appears here via TCRdb, limited to in-frame rearrangements. These files lack a portion of the clones; in checked studies, under half of the deficit traces to unresolved V genes, and the cause of the others is not known. This sample comprises about 50,000 clones, about 84% of them detected only once. The ten largest clones take up roughly 8.8% of the sample. Source material: peripheral blood. These receptor sequences come from a man aged 55-75 years with acute or convalescent COVID-19.

This rearrangement joins TRBV5-4 to TRBJ1-1, with TRBD1 identical over 9 bases. This CDR3 contains 15 residues. Per the germline V gene, CDR1 is SGHNT and CDR2 is YYREEE (reference sequence). The V gene end was trimmed by 2 bases and the J gene end by 0 bases; junction bases not matched to a gene: 2. CDR3 in DNA: TGTGCCAGCAGCTTCTGGACAGGGGTGAACACTGAAGCTTTCTTT. This translates into CASSFWTGVNTEAFF.

The rearrangement joins TRBV12-5 to TRBJ1-5; tentative D call: TRBD1 (6 bases). Per the germline V gene, CDR1 is LGHNT and CDR2 is FRNRAP. Trimming removed 7 bases from V and 11 bases from J, with 18 bases in between. The CDR3 extends over 13 amino acids. The CDR3 loop reads CASAKGGTRAQHF. As DNA, the CDR3 is TGTGCTAGTGCTAAGGGGGGGACGAGAGCCCAGCATTTT.

This chain connects TRBV12-1 to TRBJ2-3; the table's D call, TRBD1, has no DNA check behind it. TRBV12-1 is given as a pseudogene. This CDR3 has 14 residues. The CDR3 nucleotides read TGTGCCAGCAGCTCCCTCGACAACACAGATACGCAGTATTTT. Residues: CASSSLDNTDTQYF.

Written as DNA, the CDR3 is TGTGCCAGCAGCTCTCAGGGGGCTTATAGCAATCAGCCCCAGCATTTT. Translated, it gives CASSSQGAYSNQPQHF. The gene calls are TRBV7-9 and TRBJ1-5; 8 bases match TRBD1. This CDR3 comprises 16 residues. With V trimmed by 4 bases and J by 0 bases, 5 bases remained unmatched. Germline-derived CDR1 and CDR2 are SEHNR and FQNEAQ (reference sequence).

The V call is TRBV24-1, the J call TRBJ1-1; D ambiguous. Germline V gene sequence: CDR1 KGHDR, CDR2 SFDVKD. This CDR3 has 14 amino acids. The V and J ends lost 7 bases and 6 bases respectively, with 17 bases between them. CDR3 nucleotide sequence: TGTGCCACCAGGCCCCGGGGTAACGGCGCTGAAGCTTTCTTT. Translated: CATRPRGNGAEAFF.

DNA of the CDR3: TGTGCCAGCAGCCCCCAGGGTAGCGGTATAGAGACCCAGTACTTC. Its translation is CASSPQGSGIETQYF. V gene TRBV5-5 combines with J gene TRBJ2-5, with D possibly matching TRBD2 (6 bases). Germline V CDR1 and CDR2: SGHKS, YYEKEE (reference sequence). The CDR3 spans 15 residues. V shed 4 bases and J shed 4 bases, with 17 bases lying between them.

CDR3 sequence reads: CASSSLQGAHFGYTF. CDR3 DNA sequence: TGTGCCAGCAGCAGCCTACAGGGGGCGCATTTTGGCTACACCTTC. The V and J genes are TRBV11-2 and TRBJ1-2; 9 bases align to TRBD1. Germline assignment: CDR1 SGHAT and CDR2 FQNNGV. This CDR3 spans 15 amino acids. V lost 5 bases to trimming and J lost 7 bases; unmatched junction nucleotides: 11.

The CDR3 nucleotides are TGTGCCAGCAGCGAACGGGACAGGGGGCTAGCAGCGGAAGCTTTCTTT. It encodes CASSERDRGLAAEAFF. The V and J genes are TRBV3-1 (or the pseudogene TRBV3-2) and TRBJ1-1; 12 bases are shared with TRBD1. The CDR3 sequence is 16 residues long. V shed 5 bases, J shed 8 bases, and the junction held 12 bases outside the gene matches. Germline loops: CDR1 LGHDT, CDR2 YNNKEL (reference sequence).

This clone was seen just once. The chain links TRBV7-2 to TRBJ2-3; 8 bases agree with TRBD2. The trim removed 0 bases at V and 2 bases at J, leaving 7 bases unmatched. Per germline, CDR1 SGHTA and CDR2 FQGNSA. The CDR3 covers 17 residues. The CDR3, as DNA: TGTGCCAGCAGCTTAGCGGCGAGCGGGGGTTACACAGATACGCAGTATTTT. This gives the protein CASSLAASGGYTDTQYF.

The V gene is TRBV30, the J gene TRBJ1-2, with TRBD1 matching over 8 bases. Germline V gene data show CDR1 as GTSNPN and CDR2 as SVGIG (reference sequence). V was clipped by 1 base and J by 7 bases; unmatched bases: 5. The CDR3 extends over 13 amino acids. The CDR3 nucleotides read TGTGCCTGGAGTGGCAACAGGGGGACTGGCTACACCTTC. Amino acids: CAWSGNRGTGYTF.

V gene TRBV12-5 combines with J gene TRBJ1-2; tentative D call: TRBD1 (6 bases). CDR3 size: 15 residues. Trimming cost V 2 bases and J 6 bases, with 16 bases left between them. Germline V gene lookup returns CDR1 LGHNT and CDR2 FRNRAP. In DNA, the CDR3 is TGTGCTAGTGGTTTGTACGGGGGGGCGACGGATGGCTACACCTTC. The encoded protein is CASGLYGGATDGYTF.

V and J are TRBV19 and TRBJ1-2; 10 bases are shared with TRBD1. Germline V gene lookup returns CDR1 LNHDA and CDR2 SQIVND (reference sequence). The CDR3 contains 15 residues. Trimming took 7 bases from V and 4 from J; bases not matched to a gene: 9. The CDR3 DNA sequence: TGTGCCAGTATTCCGGGGGACAGGGGTCCCTATGGCTACACCTTC. Translation: CASIPGDRGPYGYTF.

V usage is TRBV5-1 and J usage is TRBJ2-7; TRBD1 is a possible D gene (5 bases). V dropped 6 bases and J dropped 5 bases, with 15 bases sitting between them. Germline V lookup: CDR1 SGHRS, CDR2 YFSETQ. This CDR3 region has 13 residues. The CDR3 region has the DNA TGCGCCAGCAACGGCAGGGATAGGGACGAGCAGTACTTC. Its translation is CASNGRDRDEQYF.

The J gene is TRBJ2-3, the V gene TRBV7-2, with 8 positions matching TRBD2. J lost 2 bases, V lost 5 bases, and 6 bases had no gene match. Germline V gene sequence: CDR1 SGHTA, CDR2 FQGNSA. This CDR3 has 15 residues. This chain's CDR3 is CASSKAGADTDTQYF. The DNA of the CDR3 is TGTGCCAGCAGCAAAGCGGGGGCCGACACAGATACGCAGTATTTT.

The chain joins TRBV27 to TRBJ1-6; D gene uncertain. The CDR3 totals 13 residues. Germline V gene lookup returns CDR1 MNHEY and CDR2 SMNVEV (reference sequence). The germline V and J ends were trimmed by 1 base and 5 bases, with 3 bases remaining between them. This CDR3 is CASSLFNNSPLHF. CDR3 coding DNA: TGTGCCAGCAGTTTATTCAATAATTCACCCCTCCACTTT.

This chain uses TRBV5-6 with TRBJ1-2; 10 bases fit TRBD1. The CDR3 length is 15 residues. J gave up 8 bases and V 4 bases, and 11 bases lay outside the gene matches. In germline, CDR1 is SGHDT, CDR2 YYEEEE. The CDR3 protein is CASSVPGQGSLGYTF. The CDR3 DNA follows: TGTGCCAGCAGCGTTCCGGGACAGGGGAGCCTCGGCTACACCTTC. Variable domain in full (rest from reference TRBV5-6 and TRBJ1-2): DAGVTQSPTHLIKTRGQQVTLRCSPKSGHDTVSWYQQALGQGPQFIFQYYEEEERQRGNFPDRFSGHQFPNYSSELNVNALLLGDSALYLCASSVPGQGSLGYTFGSGTRLTVV.

The chain links TRBV25-1 to TRBJ2-7; 7 bases match TRBD2. The CDR3 is made up of 14 amino acids. Trimming cost V 3 bases and J 1 base; bases outside gene matches: 3. Germline values: CDR1 MGHDK, CDR2 SYGVNS. CDR3: CASSEGGGSYEQYF. CDR3 sequence (DNA): TGTGCCAGCAGTGAGGGGGGGGGTTCCTACGAGCAGTACTTC.

The CDR3: CASSYLQGASGYTF. DNA of the CDR3: TGTGCCAGCAGTTACTTACAGGGGGCGAGTGGCTACACCTTC. The chain links TRBV6-5 to TRBJ1-2, with TRBD1 matching over 9 bases. The CDR3 has 14 residues. V shed 1 base and J 7 bases; nucleotides not matched to a gene: 4. The germline V gene encodes CDR1 MNHEY and CDR2 SVGAGI.

The gene calls are TRBV27 and TRBJ2-7; D remains unclear. The CDR3 is made up of 11 amino acids. Germline V gene data show CDR1 as MNHEY and CDR2 as SMNVEV (reference sequence). V lost 6 bases to trimming and J lost 3 bases, with 6 bases between them. CDR3: CASSFFYEQYF. The CDR3, as DNA: TGTGCCAGCAGCTTTTTCTACGAGCAGTACTTC.